This TCR beta chain was captured in a study of T-cell memory formation after mild COVID-19 (dated by TCRdb to the early 2020s). Broadly, across the study: TCR sequence clusters from the two donors were found to be largely donor specific. T-cell clones expanding and contracting after mild COVID-19 in two donors were tracked by longitudinal TCRalpha and TCRbeta repertoire sequencing. The cohort comprised two young, previously healthy adult volunteers, one female and one male. Paper-wide results and their limitations: From day 15 to 85, contracting clones showed balanced CD4/CD8 phenotypes, whereas a second wave of clones that expanded from day 15 to 37 leaned towards CD4+. Contracting CD4+ clones were located mainly in the CM and EM memory subsets, whereas CD8+ clones were found to be enriched in EMRA. SARS-CoV-2 specificity of the second-wave clones peaking on day 37 was not confirmed. Some responding clones were detected in pre-infection memory, suggesting pre-existing cross-reactive memory T cells joined the SARS-CoV-2 response. The study covered only a couple of mild cases, and larger cohorts including severe cases with pre-infection samples were considered necessary.

The germline V gene yields SGHRS for CDR1 and YFSETQ for CDR2. Spanning cysteine to phenylalanine, the CDR3 consists of 14 amino acids. Only the CDR3 region is kept as DNA, spanning 42 bases read in frame from base 1. The trim is 4 bases for V and 2 bases for J, with a gap of 11 bases between the germline ends. Ficoll-Paque density gradient centrifugation was used to isolate PBMCs. About this clonotype: The antigen it binds to is not known. Per-nucleotide qualities are absent, and no much larger clonotype sits a single base away.

Instrument used: Illumina NovaSeq 6000. Using 5'RACE with constant-segment primers, TCRalpha and TCRbeta cDNA libraries were constructed, with sample barcodes and unique molecular identifiers added in the process. RNA was extracted from every sample with Trizol reagent. Library amplification was performed in two PCR steps, and a second sample barcode and Illumina TruSeq adapters were introduced in the second step. Sequencing of the libraries was done on an Illumina NovaSeq, producing 2 x 150 bp paired-end reads. The study's own analysis went as follows. The reads were demultiplexed and collapsed into UMI-guided consensus sequences using migec v1.2.7. Using mixcr v2.1.11, UMI consensuses were aligned to TRA and TRB V and J templates and then assembled into clonotypes. Clonotypes were classified as expanded or contracted when called significant by both edgeR and NoisET, with noise models trained on biological replicates. For edgeR calls, the cutoffs were a false discovery rate-adjusted p below 0.01 and a log2 fold-change threshold of 1. As an exploratory analysis of dynamics, max-normalized trajectories of the 1000 most abundant clonotypes were examined with PCA combined with hierarchical clustering. The CD4 or CD8 phenotype of responding clones was assigned using the separately sequenced CD4+ and CD8+ repertoires. Clones were called with MiXCR by TCRdb after fastp trimmed the public reads at Q25, and only in-frame beta chains were retained. A single entry per CDR3 protein holds the most common genes and DNA from its merged rows. What appears here as the V and J calls and clone size reflects TCRdb's work, not the paper's. The table for this sample lists a few hundred thousand distinct CDR3 sequences; 20% to 25% of them were counted only once. The leading ten clones occupy around 20% of the sample.

Sequencing used PBMCs or a T cell subset sorted from them (not recorded which). The TCR comes from a man younger than 35 who had mild COVID-19 (a few samples of this study predate the infection). The sample titles of this study are shuffled in the database, so cell type and time point are left out; the donor was told from shared clones. Recombination connected TRBV5-1 to TRBJ2-3, and possibly TRBD2, on 6 matching bases. The CDR3 reads as follows: CASSESGFTDTQYF. The DNA reads TGCGCCAGCAGCGAAAGCGGGTTCACAGATACGCAGTATTTT.